A single sample gave rise to the 6 T cell receptor beta chains below, sequenced in a study of tumor-infiltrating lymphocytes in primary liver carcinoma. Reverse transcription of roughly 0.5 ug total RNA with a constant-region primer produced TCR beta cDNA. Investigators got TCR beta libraries out of three nested multiplex PCR rounds, done with slightly modified ARM-PCR. PCR rounds one and two used TRBV1-TRBV30 forward primers with a C-beta reverse primer for about 9 cycles each. TCRdb called the multiplex PCR reads again in MiXCR, with one record for every CDR3 protein. The sample contains 50,000 to 60,000 distinct CDR3 sequences, 60% to 80% of which appear only once. From approximately 20-30 mg of unsorted bulk tissue, DNA and RNA were co-extracted together. Sequencing was done on a sample of liver tumor tissue from sampling region 5. Subset: tumor region T5, tumor centre. These receptors were taken from a man in his forties or fifties with primary liver carcinoma and hepatitis B virus infection.

On this clonotype: One junction end disagrees with the germline gene, perhaps due to a read error. The chain uses TRBV11-1 and TRBJ2-1; tentatively, D is TRBD2 (7 bases). The CDR3 is 16 amino acids. Germline V gene lookup returns CDR1 SGHAT and CDR2 FQDESV (reference sequence). The CDR3 DNA follows: TGTGGCAGCAGCTTAAGCAGGGGTCTAGCGGTTAATGAGCAGTTCTTT. Translation: CGSSLSRGLAVNEQFF.

With respect to this clonotype: A junction boundary mismatches the germline segment, possibly from a read error. The chain employs TRBV11-2 and TRBJ2-1; D is uncertain. The germline V gene encodes CDR1 SGHAT and CDR2 FQNNGV. This CDR3 spans 16 amino acids. The CDR3 nucleotides are TGTGCCAGCAACTTAGGGAATAGTGGGGTTGGCGACGAGCAGTTCTTC. Translation: CASNLGNSGVGDEQFF. The whole variable domain, remainder taken from reference TRBV11-2 and TRBJ2-1, is EAGVAQSPRYKIIEKRQSVAFWCNPISGHATLYWYQQILGQGPKLLIQFQNNGVVDDSQLPKDRFSAERLKGVDSTLKIQPAKLEDSAVYLCASNLGNSGVGDEQFFGPGTRLTVL.

V is TRBV19 and J is TRBJ1-1; D is unclear. The germline CDR1 and CDR2 sequences are LNHDA and SQIVND (reference sequence). CDR3 length: 16 amino acids. The V and J ends lost 7 bases and 1 base respectively, with 19 bases between them. CDR3 DNA: TGTGCCAGTAATCTGGCCGGCGGGGAGGGGAACACTGAAGCTTTCTTT. It codes for CASNLAGGEGNTEAFF.

With respect to this clonotype: Here the CDR3 omits its conserved ending phenylalanine or tryptophan, so a read error is the likely source. The rearrangement uses TRBV6-5 and TRBJ1-1; 11 bases agree with TRBD1. The CDR3 has 16 amino acids. Germline V CDR1 and CDR2: MNHEY, SVGAGI. The CDR3 nucleotides are TGTGCAAGCAATTGGGGGACAGGGGGGATGAACACTGAAGCTTTCTTG. It is translated as CASNWGTGGMNTEAFL.

This clonotype has a count of ten or more. The chain uses TRBV6-6 and TRBJ2-7; 7 bases align to TRBD2. Unmatched junction bases numbered 7, after V lost 6 bases and J lost 2 bases. This CDR3 is 14 amino acids long. Germline-derived CDR1 and CDR2 are MNHNY and SVGAGI (reference sequence). CDR3: CASSIAGSAYEQYF. DNA of the CDR3: TGTGCCAGCAGCATAGCGGGCTCGGCCTACGAGCAGTACTTC.

This clonotype was counted many times. This chain links TRBV28 with TRBJ2-1; D possibly corresponds to TRBD2 (6 bases). Germline-derived CDR1 and CDR2 are MDHEN and SYDVKM. The CDR3 loop spans 14 amino acids. Trimming took 3 bases from V and 4 from J, leaving 10 bases between them. The DNA of the CDR3 is TGTGCCAGCAGTTTTACGGGAGAGTACAATGAGCAGTTCTTC. This encodes CASSFTGEYNEQFF.